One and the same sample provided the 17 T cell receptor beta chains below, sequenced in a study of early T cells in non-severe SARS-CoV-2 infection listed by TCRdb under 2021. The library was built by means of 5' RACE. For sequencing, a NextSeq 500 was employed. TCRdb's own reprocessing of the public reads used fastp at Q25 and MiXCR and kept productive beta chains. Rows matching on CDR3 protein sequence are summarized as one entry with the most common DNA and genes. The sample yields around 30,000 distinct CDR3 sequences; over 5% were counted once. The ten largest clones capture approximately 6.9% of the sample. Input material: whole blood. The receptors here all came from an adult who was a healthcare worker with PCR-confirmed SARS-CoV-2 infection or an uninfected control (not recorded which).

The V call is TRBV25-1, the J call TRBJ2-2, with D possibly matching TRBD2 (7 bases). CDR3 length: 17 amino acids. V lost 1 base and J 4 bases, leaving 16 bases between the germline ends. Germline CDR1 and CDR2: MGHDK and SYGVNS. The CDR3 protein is CASSESGGRAGTGELFF. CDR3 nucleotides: TGTGCCAGCAGTGAATCCGGGGGGCGGGCTGGCACCGGGGAGCTGTTTTTT.

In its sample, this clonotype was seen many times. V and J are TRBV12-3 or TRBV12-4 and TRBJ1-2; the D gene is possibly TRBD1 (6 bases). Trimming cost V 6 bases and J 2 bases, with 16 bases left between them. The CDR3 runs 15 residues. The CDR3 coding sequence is TGTGCCAGCAGATCCCCACAGGGCTCCAACTATGGCTACACCTTC. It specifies CASRSPQGSNYGYTF.

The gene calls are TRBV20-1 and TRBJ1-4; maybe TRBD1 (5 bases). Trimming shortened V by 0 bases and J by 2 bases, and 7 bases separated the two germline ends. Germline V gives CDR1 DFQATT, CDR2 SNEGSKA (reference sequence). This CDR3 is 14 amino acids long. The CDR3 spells CSARDGGTNEKLFF. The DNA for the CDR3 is TGCAGTGCTAGAGATGGGGGGACTAATGAAAAACTGTTTTTT.

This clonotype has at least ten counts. The CDR3 loop is CSASQVTNEQFF. CDR3 sequence (DNA): TGCAGTGCTAGCCAAGTTACCAATGAGCAGTTCTTC. The V gene is TRBV20-1, the J gene TRBJ2-1; no clear D gene. Germline V gene data show CDR1 as DFQATT and CDR2 as SNEGSKA (reference sequence). The CDR3 covers 12 residues. Trimming pared 3 bases from V and 6 bases from J, leaving 9 bases between.

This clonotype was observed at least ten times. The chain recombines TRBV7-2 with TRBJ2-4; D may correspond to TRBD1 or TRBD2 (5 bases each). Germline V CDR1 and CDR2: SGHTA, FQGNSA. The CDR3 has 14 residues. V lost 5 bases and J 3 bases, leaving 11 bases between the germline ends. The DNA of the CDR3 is TGTGCCAGCAGCCAAAGGGACGTCAAAAACATTCAGTACTTC. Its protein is CASSQRDVKNIQYF. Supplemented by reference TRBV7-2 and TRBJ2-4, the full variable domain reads GAGVSQSPSNKVTEKGKDVELRCDPISGHTALYWYRQSLGQGLEFLIYFQGNSAPDKSGLPSDRFSAERTGGSVSTLTIQRTQQEDSAVYLCASSQRDVKNIQYFGAGTRLSVL.

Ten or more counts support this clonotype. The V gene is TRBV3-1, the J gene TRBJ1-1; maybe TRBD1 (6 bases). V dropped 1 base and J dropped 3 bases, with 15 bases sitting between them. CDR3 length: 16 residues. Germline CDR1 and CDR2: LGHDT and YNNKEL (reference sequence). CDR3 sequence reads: CASSQGQGRWYTEAFF. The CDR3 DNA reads TGTGCCAGCAGCCAAGGGCAGGGGCGCTGGTACACTGAAGCTTTCTTT. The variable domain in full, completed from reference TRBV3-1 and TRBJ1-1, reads DTAVSQTPKYLVTQMGNDKSIKCEQNLGHDTMYWYKQDSKKFLKIMFSYNNKELIINETVPNRFSPKSPDKAHLNLHINSLELGDSAVYFCASSQGQGRWYTEAFFGQGTRLTVV.

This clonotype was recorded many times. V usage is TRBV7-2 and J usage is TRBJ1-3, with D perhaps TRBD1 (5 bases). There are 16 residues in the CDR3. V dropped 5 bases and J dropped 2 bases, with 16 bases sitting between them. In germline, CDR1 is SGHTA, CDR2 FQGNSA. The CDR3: CASSEYVGVTGNTIYF. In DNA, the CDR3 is TGTGCCAGCAGCGAGTATGTGGGGGTCACTGGAAACACCATATATTTT.

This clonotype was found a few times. This CDR3 reads CASSYSVNTEAFF. DNA of the CDR3: TGTGCCAGCAGTTACTCAGTGAACACTGAAGCTTTCTTT. The chain carries TRBV6-5 and TRBJ1-1; no clear D. Trimming pared 0 bases from V and 0 bases from J, leaving 2 bases between. Germline values: CDR1 MNHEY, CDR2 SVGAGI. The CDR3 sequence is 13 residues long.

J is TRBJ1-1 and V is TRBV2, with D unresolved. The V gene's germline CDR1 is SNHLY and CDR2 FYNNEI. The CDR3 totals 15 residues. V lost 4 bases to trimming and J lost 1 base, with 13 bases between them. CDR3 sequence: CASSVEETRNTEAFF. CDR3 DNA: TGTGCCAGCAGTGTAGAGGAAACCCGGAACACTGAAGCTTTCTTT.

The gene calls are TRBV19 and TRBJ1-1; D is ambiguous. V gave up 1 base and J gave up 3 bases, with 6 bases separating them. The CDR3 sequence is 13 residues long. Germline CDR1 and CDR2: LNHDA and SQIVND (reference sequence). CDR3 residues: CASSIALDTEAFF. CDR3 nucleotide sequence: TGTGCCAGTAGTATAGCCCTCGACACTGAAGCTTTCTTT.

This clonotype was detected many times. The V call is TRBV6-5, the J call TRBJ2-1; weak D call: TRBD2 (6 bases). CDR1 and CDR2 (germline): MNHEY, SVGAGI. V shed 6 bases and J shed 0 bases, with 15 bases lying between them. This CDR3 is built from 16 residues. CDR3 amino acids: CASSRSGGISYNEQFF. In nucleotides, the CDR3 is TGTGCCAGCAGCCGATCTGGGGGGATCTCCTACAATGAGCAGTTCTTC.

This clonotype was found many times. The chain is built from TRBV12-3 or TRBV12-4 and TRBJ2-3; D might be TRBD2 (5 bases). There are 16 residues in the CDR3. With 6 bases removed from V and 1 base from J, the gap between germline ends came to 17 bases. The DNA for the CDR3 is TGTGCCAGCAGCTCAGATTCGACTACCCGCACAGATACGCAGTATTTT. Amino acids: CASSSDSTTRTDTQYF.

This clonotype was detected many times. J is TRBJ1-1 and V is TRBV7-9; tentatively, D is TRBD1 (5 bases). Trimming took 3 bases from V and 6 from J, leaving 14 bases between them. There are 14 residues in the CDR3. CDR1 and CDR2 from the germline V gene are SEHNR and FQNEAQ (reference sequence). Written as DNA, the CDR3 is TGTGCCAGCAGCTTTATAGGGACGGGTGCTGAAGCTTTCTTT. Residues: CASSFIGTGAEAFF.

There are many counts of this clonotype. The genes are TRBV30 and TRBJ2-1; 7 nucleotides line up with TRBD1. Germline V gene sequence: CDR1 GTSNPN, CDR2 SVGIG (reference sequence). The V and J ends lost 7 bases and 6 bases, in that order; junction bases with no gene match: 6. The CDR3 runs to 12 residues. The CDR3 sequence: CASLDRANEQFF. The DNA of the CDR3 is TGTGCCTCCCTCGACAGGGCCAATGAGCAGTTCTTC. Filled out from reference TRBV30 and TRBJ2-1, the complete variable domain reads SQTIHQWPATLVQPVGSPLSLECTVEGTSNPNLYWYRQAAGRGLQLLFYSVGIGQISSEVPQNLSASRPQDRQFILSSKKLLLSDSGFYLCASLDRANEQFFGPGTRLTVL.

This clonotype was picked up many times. This CDR3 is CASSPRSGTDTQYF. CDR3 nucleotides: TGTGCCAGCAGCCCCCGTTCCGGCACAGATACGCAGTATTTT. The chain joins TRBV11-2 to TRBJ2-3; no reliable D call. Deletions cut 5 bases from V and 1 base from J, with 10 bases between. Germline CDR1 SGHAT, CDR2 FQNNGV. There are 14 residues in the CDR3.

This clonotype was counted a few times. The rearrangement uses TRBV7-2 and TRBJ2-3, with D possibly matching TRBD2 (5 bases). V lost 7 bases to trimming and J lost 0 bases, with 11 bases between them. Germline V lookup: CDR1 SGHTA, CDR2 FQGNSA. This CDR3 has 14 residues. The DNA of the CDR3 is TGTGCCAGCACACCGGGATCTAGCACAGATACGCAGTATTTT. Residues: CASTPGSSTDTQYF.

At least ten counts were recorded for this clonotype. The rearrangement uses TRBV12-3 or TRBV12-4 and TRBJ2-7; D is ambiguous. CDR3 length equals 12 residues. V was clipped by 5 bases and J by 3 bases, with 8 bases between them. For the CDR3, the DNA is TGTGCCAGCAGTCACGACAACTACGAGCAGTACTTC. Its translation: CASSHDNYEQYF.